The text below deals with one TCR beta chain. The antigen it recognizes is unknown. No much larger clone exists at a distance of one base, and base qualities are not known. The sample originates from a study of technical replicates of blood from a handful of donors (TCRdb year 2017). Library construction relied on the immunoSEQ multiplex PCR assay. The table was pulled from immuneACCESS by TCRdb, which kept in-frame rearrangements only. Such tables lose some clones; where checked, under half of the loss comes from unresolved V genes, and the rest has no known cause. The sample data list fewer than 15,000 clones, and 95% of these were observed just once. The ten most abundant clones make up approximately 7.4% of the sample. Taken from the germline V gene (reference sequence), the CDR1 and CDR2 loops are MNHNY and SVGAGI. Trimmed from V: 5 bases; trimmed from J: 4 bases; junction bases lacking a gene match: 3. The CDR3 has 15 amino acids, counting the end cysteine and phenylalanine. Of all the DNA, just the CDR3 is kept, 45 bases in frame from base 1.

The chain is made from TRBV6-6 and TRBJ2-5; 14 junctional bases match TRBD2. This receptor was obtained from a human donor in good health. Sequencing input: PBMCs. The sequence in DNA is TGTGCCAGCAGTCGGACTAGCGGGAGGCCAGAGACCCAGTACTTC. Translation gives CASSRTSGRPETQYF.